This paragraph reports one T cell receptor (beta chain). Its antigen is as yet unknown. Different DNA sequences within this sample yield the same CDR3. Time point noted: week 35, safety follow-up. The vaccine gave 300 ug of a 20-mer mutant IDH1 peptide subcutaneously per dose. V shed 4 bases and J shed 1 base, with 1 base lying between them. The CDR3 has 11 amino acids. Germline V lookup: CDR1 MNHEY, CDR2 SVGAGI. Using immunoSEQ multiplex PCR, the repertoire was profiled, and TCRdb retains in-frame clones only, with some absent. The table shows tens of thousands of clones, with over 60% occurring only once. The data belong to a study of a mutant IDH1 vaccine in newly diagnosed glioma. Whole-study context: Patients under treatment included roughly 60% males and approximately 38% females and had a mean age of approximately 44 years. The timing of visit V12 was week 35, and that of visit V13 was week 47. The study, taken as a whole, reports: Whatever changes occurred in top peripheral T cell clonotypes seemed unrelated to pseudoprogression.

This chain connects TRBV6-5 to TRBJ1-1; D gene unclear. The specimen comprised PBMCs, sampled from a glioma patient whose treatment included an IDH1 peptide vaccine. The receptor was derived from a man in his forties or fifties with glioma. For the CDR3, the DNA is TGTGCCAGCAGTTCGAACACTGAAGCTTTCTTT. Amino acids: CASSSNTEAFF.